This T cell receptor beta chain was sequenced during a study of human T cells and chemical hapten exposure. Across the whole study: It was small differences in pooled library volume that mainly caused per-sample TCR yields to vary. Whole-study results and caveats: Among TCRs, those above 1 in 1000 frequency were unaffected by DPC sensitization.

This clonotype was counted between two and nine times. Its matching antigen is unknown. Using its own MiXCR run on the RACE reads, TCRdb lists one record per CDR3 protein. The sample lists over 300,000 distinct CDR3 sequences; 4% to 6% were seen once. V was pared by 2 bases and J by 1 base, with 4 bases of the junction left unmatched. Germline CDR1 SGHAT, CDR2 FQNNGV. The CDR3 loop spans 16 amino acids. Time point indicated: pre-sensitization, week 0. Treatment: therapeutic diphenylcyclopropenone sensitization with weekly scalp DPC. Ahead of applying each patch test, blood was sampled. This clonotype was obtained from a woman aged 50 to 65 with alopecia areata. Some clones in this sample may be carry-over from other donors' samples. The sample was whole blood, taken in connection with sensitization to the hapten diphenylcyclopropenone (DPC). The chain links TRBV11-2 to TRBJ2-3, with 9 bases matching TRBD2. The CDR3 region is CASSLWASGGTDTQYF. The CDR3 DNA reads as TGTGCCAGCAGCTTATGGGCTAGCGGGGGCACAGATACGCAGTATTTT.